What follows are 22 T cell receptor beta chains derived from one specimen sequenced in a study of shared clonotypes between healthy human individuals. Sequencing was performed with immunoSEQ multiplex PCR; in TCRdb, only in-frame clones are kept and a portion is missing. The data show around 700,000 clones, approximately 79% seen once. Source material: memory CD4+ T cells sorted from blood. Subset defined: CD45RA-negative fraction. The receptors were gathered from a woman in her twenties or thirties in good health.

The CDR3 DNA is TGTGCCAGCAGCTGGACAAGAAAAATGAACACTGAAGCTTTCTTT. This sequence encodes CASSWTRKMNTEAFF. The chain is built from TRBV2 and TRBJ1-1; the D gene is possibly TRBD1 (5 bases). CDR1 SNHLY and CDR2 FYNNEI come from the germline V gene. The V end lost 6 bases, the J end lost 0 bases, and 14 bases lay between the germline ends. The CDR3 has 15 amino acids. The full variable domain, in which reference TRBV2 and TRBJ1-1 provide the parts outside the CDR3, is EPEVTQTPSHQVTQMGQEVILRCVPISNHLYFYWYRQILGQKVEFLVSFYNNEISEKSEIFDDQFSVERPDGSNFTLKIRSTKLEDSAMYFCASSWTRKMNTEAFFGQGTRLTVV.

V is TRBV5-4 and J is TRBJ2-7, with no clear D. In germline, CDR1 is SGHNT, CDR2 YYREEE (reference sequence). V was trimmed by 0 bases and J by 2 bases, leaving 9 bases between them. The CDR3 totals 14 residues. The CDR3 DNA reads as TGTGCCAGCAGCTTGGAGGGCGGAACCTACGAGCAGTACTTC. Residues: CASSLEGGTYEQYF.

The CDR3 spells CATQVELNTEAFF. The DNA of the CDR3 is TGTGCCACCCAGGTCGAGTTGAACACTGAAGCTTTCTTT. This chain connects TRBV10-3 to TRBJ1-1, with D hard to call. This CDR3 has 13 amino acids. Deletions cut 10 bases from V and 0 bases from J, with 12 bases between. From germline, CDR1 is ENHRY and CDR2 SYGVKD.

The chain carries TRBV30 and TRBJ2-3; D possibly corresponds to TRBD2 (6 bases). CDR3 length: 13 amino acids. Trimming left V 3 bases short and J 6 bases short, with 13 bases between. Germline CDR1 reads GTSNPN; CDR2 reads SVGIG (reference sequence). The CDR3 nucleotides are TGTGCCTGGAGGCCCCCGGGGACTGATACGCAGTATTTT. It specifies CAWRPPGTDTQYF. The complete variable domain, with remaining parts taken from reference TRBV30 and TRBJ2-3, reads SQTIHQWPATLVQPVGSPLSLECTVEGTSNPNLYWYRQAAGRGLQLLFYSVGIGQISSEVPQNLSASRPQDRQFILSSKKLLLSDSGFYLCAWRPPGTDTQYFGPGTRLTVL.

The chain recombines TRBV15 with TRBJ2-1; no firm D call. V was cut by 5 bases and J by 7 bases, with 15 bases left in between. The CDR3 has 14 residues. Per the germline V gene, CDR1 is LNHNV and CDR2 is YYDKDF (reference sequence). In DNA, the CDR3 is TGTGCCACCAGCGTACGTGGCAGTCAAAATGAGCAGTTCTTC. Amino acids: CATSVRGSQNEQFF.

The chain employs TRBV6-1 and TRBJ1-1; 7 bases align to TRBD1. The CDR3 loop spans 14 amino acids. CDR1 and CDR2 from the germline V gene are MNHNS and SASEGT. The trim removed 9 bases at V and 2 bases at J, leaving 9 bases unmatched. CDR3 bases: TGTGCCAGTAAGGGACAGCCACTAAACACTGAAGCTTTCTTT. Translating gives CASKGQPLNTEAFF.

The gene calls are TRBV10-1 and TRBJ1-4; D is ambiguous. The CDR3 totals 13 residues. The V gene's germline CDR1 is WNHNN and CDR2 SYGVQD (reference sequence). V lost 0 bases to trimming and J lost 7 bases, with 6 bases between them. The CDR3 here is CASSESQSEKLFF. CDR3 DNA sequence: TGCGCCAGCAGTGAGTCCCAAAGTGAAAAACTGTTTTTT.

CDR3 sequence: CASSSRVLYEQYF. CDR3 nucleotide sequence: TGTGCCAGCAGTAGTAGAGTATTATACGAGCAGTACTTC. The rearrangement links TRBV6-1 to TRBJ2-7; D is ambiguous. This CDR3 contains 13 residues. The germline V gene has CDR1 MNHNS and CDR2 SASEGT. Trimming removed 5 bases from V and 4 bases from J, with 12 bases in between.

This chain joins TRBV5-8 and TRBJ2-5, with a possible D match to TRBD2 (5 bases). CDR1 and CDR2 (germline): SGHTS, YDEGEE. The CDR3 has 14 residues. Trimming removed 4 bases from V and 4 bases from J, with 14 bases in between. CDR3 loop: CASSLGDGRETQYF. For the CDR3, the DNA is TGTGCCAGCAGCCTAGGAGATGGGAGAGAGACCCAGTACTTC.

The CDR3 region is CASSTTVLTNQPQHF. Here the CDR3 DNA reads TGTGCCAGCAGCACGACGGTGCTTACGAATCAGCCCCAGCATTTT. This chain connects TRBV11-2 to TRBJ1-5; D is uncertain. The CDR3 is 15 residues long. V lost 5 bases and J 4 bases, leaving 15 bases between the germline ends. CDR1 SGHAT and CDR2 FQNNGV come from the germline V gene.

This chain joins TRBV5-1 and TRBJ2-5, with D tentatively TRBD1 (6 bases). Deletions cut 5 bases from V and 2 bases from J, with 10 bases between. The CDR3 sequence is 13 residues long. Germline V gene data show CDR1 as SGHRS and CDR2 as YFSETQ. The CDR3 DNA follows: TGCGCCAGCAGGGCAGGGGCGCAAGAGACCCAGTACTTC. Encoded protein: CASRAGAQETQYF.

This sequence joins TRBV7-2 and TRBJ2-3; 11 bases fit TRBD1. The V segment lost 9 bases and the J segment 8 bases; nucleotides outside the gene matches: 19. The CDR3 loop spans 17 amino acids. Per the germline V gene, CDR1 is SGHTA and CDR2 is FQGNSA. The CDR3 nucleotides are TGTGCCAGTTCGGGACAGGGGGGTCCAGGCACACGCGGTACGCAGTATTTT. Translated, it gives CASSGQGGPGTRGTQYF.

The rearrangement joins TRBV5-1 to TRBJ2-5; 7 positions agree with TRBD1. This CDR3 comprises 15 residues. Germline V gene data show CDR1 as SGHRS and CDR2 as YFSETQ. V shed 0 bases, J shed 1 base, and the junction held 3 bases outside the gene matches. The CDR3 here is CASSLGTGSQETQYF. In DNA, the CDR3 is TGCGCCAGCAGCTTGGGGACAGGCTCCCAAGAGACCCAGTACTTC.

CDR3 sequence (DNA): TGTGCCAGTAGTATTAGGGAGGGAAGCAATGAGCAGTTCTTC. Translated, it gives CASSIREGSNEQFF. The chain combines TRBV19 with TRBJ2-1; TRBD2 matches at 7 bases. The CDR3 runs to 14 residues. CDR1 and CDR2 (germline): LNHDA, SQIVND (reference sequence). Unmatched junction bases numbered 5, after V lost 3 bases and J lost 6 bases.

DNA for the CDR3: TGTGCCAGCAGTGACTCGACAGGGTCCCTAAGGAATGAGCAGTTCTTC. It yields the protein CASSDSTGSLRNEQFF. The chain joins TRBV6-4 to TRBJ2-1; 7 bases line up with TRBD1. V shed 0 bases and J 7 bases; nucleotides not matched to a gene: 9. The germline gives CDR1 MRHNA, CDR2 SNTAGT. This CDR3 has 16 residues.

The rearrangement uses TRBV28 and TRBJ1-1, with D unresolved. CDR1 and CDR2 from the germline V gene are MDHEN and SYDVKM. Trimming took off 6 bases at V and 4 bases at J, with 12 bases between the two ends. This CDR3 region has 13 residues. CDR3 coding DNA: TGTGCCAGCAGAGAGACCTTAGGCACTGAAGCTTTCTTT. This translates into CASRETLGTEAFF.

The V gene is TRBV27, the J gene TRBJ1-1, with no clear D. Germline-derived CDR1 and CDR2 are MNHEY and SMNVEV (reference sequence). The CDR3 has 14 residues. Deletions cut 3 bases from V and 0 bases from J, with 8 bases between. The CDR3 reads CASSFKSLNTEAFF. The CDR3 DNA sequence: TGTGCCAGCAGTTTTAAGTCGCTGAACACTGAAGCTTTCTTT.

V gene TRBV15 combines with J gene TRBJ2-5; D gene ambiguous. The J call may not be correct, given that the DNA end is closer to TRBJ2-7. The germline gives CDR1 LNHNV, CDR2 YYDKDF (reference sequence). The CDR3 is 12 residues long. CDR3 sequence (DNA): TGTGCCACCAGCAGAGTACTAAGCGAGCAGTACTTC. This translates into CATSRVLSEQYF.

This chain connects TRBV7-2 to TRBJ2-1; no clear D gene. V was pared by 3 bases and J by 9 bases, with 9 bases between. This CDR3 has 12 residues. The germline V gene encodes CDR1 SGHTA and CDR2 FQGNSA. The CDR3 DNA reads as TGTGCCAGCAGCTTTTCTCCCATTGAGCAGTTCTTC. Translated: CASSFSPIEQFF.

The CDR3 DNA is TGTGCCAGCACCCCCCGGCGATCCACCGGGGAGCTGTTTTTT. This sequence encodes CASTPRRSTGELFF. The chain recombines TRBV6-5 with TRBJ2-2; D not resolved. Trimming shortened V by 7 bases and J by 4 bases, and 13 bases separated the two germline ends. The germline V gene encodes CDR1 MNHEY and CDR2 SVGAGI. The CDR3 covers 14 residues.

In this sample, this clone turned up a few times. The chain has TRBV10-2 and TRBJ2-1, with TRBD2 matching 12 bases. The CDR3 has 20 residues. The germline gives CDR1 WSHSY, CDR2 SAAADI. The V gene end was trimmed by 7 bases and the J gene end by 0 bases; junction bases not matched to a gene: 16. The CDR3 DNA follows: TGCGCCAGCATCGGATTCGGACTAGCGGGAACCGGGACCTCCTACAATGAGCAGTTCTTC. It codes for CASIGFGLAGTGTSYNEQFF.

CDR3 coding DNA: TGTGCCAGTAGTATAGGGGACCCCACGGTTCATCGGCCCCAGCATTTT. This codes for CASSIGDPTVHRPQHF. The chain combines TRBV19 with TRBJ1-5; maybe TRBD1 (5 bases). The CDR3 has 16 residues. The germline V gene has CDR1 LNHDA and CDR2 SQIVND (reference sequence). V was pared by 1 base and J by 9 bases, with 19 bases between. Combining the CDR3 with reference TRBV19 and TRBJ1-5 gives the whole variable domain DGGITQSPKYLFRKEGQNVTLSCEQNLNHDAMYWYRQDPGQGLRLIYYSQIVNDFQKGDIAEGYSVSREKKESFPLTVTSAQKNPTAFYLCASSIGDPTVHRPQHFGDGTRLSIL.